The 20 T cell receptor beta chains below all came from one sample that was sequenced in a study of shared clonotypes between healthy human individuals. Profiling relied on immunoSEQ multiplex PCR, and the TCRdb table lists in-frame clones only, not all of them. The table has roughly 1.4 million clones, around 98.5% seen once. Sequences were obtained from naive CD4+ T cells sorted from blood. Subset here: CD45RA+ positively selected. These receptors were taken from a man younger than 40 in good health.

V is TRBV6-4 and J is TRBJ2-3, with 10 bases matching TRBD2. Germline V gene data show CDR1 as MRHNA and CDR2 as SNTAGT. After removal of 4 bases from V and 4 bases from J, the junction contained 5 bases not matched to a gene. This CDR3 is 15 amino acids long. CDR3 nucleotide sequence: TGTGCCAGCAGTGCTCAAGCGGGAGGGCCAGATACGCAGTATTTT. It encodes CASSAQAGGPDTQYF.

The chain is built from TRBV11-2 and TRBJ1-1; 7 bases are a match to TRBD1. J was trimmed by 4 bases and V by 5 bases; bases with no gene match: 10. The CDR3 runs 15 residues. Germline assignment: CDR1 SGHAT and CDR2 FQNNGV. The CDR3 spells CASSEGRPGGTEAFF. In nucleotides, the CDR3 is TGTGCCAGCAGCGAAGGGCGACCAGGGGGCACTGAAGCTTTCTTT.

Concerning this clone itself: Other DNA sequences in the sample encode the same CDR3. V usage is TRBV7-9 and J usage is TRBJ1-5; D unresolved. The germline gives CDR1 SEHNR, CDR2 FQNEAQ (reference sequence). The V end was cut by 3 bases, the J end by 4 bases, with 7 bases between. The CDR3 length is 13 residues. In DNA, the CDR3 is TGTGCCAGCAGCTTGGATGGAAATCAGCCCCAGCATTTT. It is translated as CASSLDGNQPQHF.

The rearrangement joins TRBV5-1 to TRBJ2-3, with 7 positions matching TRBD1. This CDR3 contains 13 residues. V was clipped by 3 bases and J by 4 bases; unmatched bases: 2. Germline V CDR1 and CDR2: SGHRS, YFSETQ. CDR3 sequence: CASSYQGADTQYF. The CDR3 region has the DNA TGCGCCAGCAGCTATCAGGGGGCAGATACGCAGTATTTT.

The genes are TRBV11-2 and TRBJ2-1; D is tentatively TRBD1 or TRBD2 (5 bases each). V shed 3 bases and J shed 0 bases, with 9 bases lying between them. The germline V gene encodes CDR1 SGHAT and CDR2 FQNNGV. The CDR3 loop spans 15 amino acids. Here the CDR3 DNA reads TGTGCCAGCAGCTTCCGGGACCCCTCCTACAATGAGCAGTTCTTC. Its translation is CASSFRDPSYNEQFF. The full variable domain, in which reference TRBV11-2 and TRBJ2-1 provide the parts outside the CDR3, is EAGVAQSPRYKIIEKRQSVAFWCNPISGHATLYWYQQILGQGPKLLIQFQNNGVVDDSQLPKDRFSAERLKGVDSTLKIQPAKLEDSAVYLCASSFRDPSYNEQFFGPGTRLTVL.

V gene TRBV2 combines with J gene TRBJ2-1; D uncertain. The CDR3 has 13 residues. Per the germline V gene, CDR1 is SNHLY and CDR2 is FYNNEI. Trimming left V 3 bases short and J 0 bases short, with 3 bases between. As DNA, the CDR3 is TGTGCCAGCAGTGAGGCCTCCTACAATGAGCAGTTCTTC. This sequence encodes CASSEASYNEQFF.

This chain links TRBV29-1 with TRBJ1-2; 8 bases line up with TRBD1. Germline CDR1 reads SQVTM; CDR2 reads ANQGSEA. V was pared by 6 bases and J by 5 bases, with 11 bases of the junction left unmatched. The CDR3 has 14 residues. DNA for the CDR3: TGCAGCGTCCAACGGGCCGGACAGGGTTATGGCTACACCTTC. It is translated as CSVQRAGQGYGYTF.

This sequence joins TRBV5-6 and TRBJ2-7; D may correspond to TRBD1 or TRBD2 (5 bases each). Germline assignment: CDR1 SGHDT and CDR2 YYEEEE. V was clipped by 3 bases and J by 2 bases, with 18 bases between them. This CDR3 is 16 amino acids long. The CDR3 loop is CASSSGSGALAYEQYF. DNA for the CDR3: TGTGCCAGCAGCTCGGGATCCGGGGCTCTAGCCTACGAGCAGTACTTC. The variable domain in full, with the rest retrieved from reference TRBV5-6 and TRBJ2-7, is DAGVTQSPTHLIKTRGQQVTLRCSPKSGHDTVSWYQQALGQGPQFIFQYYEEEERQRGNFPDRFSGHQFPNYSSELNVNALLLGDSALYLCASSSGSGALAYEQYFGPGTRLTVT.

The rearrangement links TRBV7-3 to TRBJ2-1; 11 bases are shared with TRBD1. This CDR3 spans 15 amino acids. Trimming cost V 5 bases and J 7 bases; bases outside gene matches: 7. Germline values: CDR1 SGHTA, CDR2 FQGTGA. CDR3 in amino acids: CASSARTGGRNEQFF. The CDR3 nucleotides read TGTGCCAGCAGCGCGAGGACAGGGGGCAGAAATGAGCAGTTCTTC.

V gene TRBV9 combines with J gene TRBJ2-7; 10 nucleotides agree with TRBD1. The germline CDR1 and CDR2 sequences are SGDLS and YYNGEE. This CDR3 spans 14 amino acids. V was clipped by 3 bases and J by 0 bases; unmatched bases: 0. CDR3 sequence: CASSGQGASYEQYF. The CDR3 DNA reads as TGTGCCAGCAGCGGACAGGGGGCCTCCTACGAGCAGTACTTC.

The J gene is TRBJ2-7, the V gene TRBV18, with D unresolved. This CDR3 has 16 residues. V shed 6 bases and J shed 1 base, with 19 bases lying between them. Per germline, CDR1 KGHSH and CDR2 LQKENI. The chain's CDR3 is CASSDKVPVLSYEQYF. The CDR3 bases are TGTGCCAGCTCGGATAAAGTCCCTGTTCTATCCTACGAGCAGTACTTC.

The chain carries TRBV11-2 and TRBJ1-5; D is ambiguous. Germline CDR1 is SGHAT and CDR2 is FQNNGV. Trimming removed 5 bases at V and 10 bases at J, with 12 bases between. The CDR3 runs 12 residues. CDR3 sequence (DNA): TGTGCCAGCAGCCCCGACGTAGGTCCCCAGCATTTT. Its protein product is CASSPDVGPQHF. The whole variable domain, remainder taken from reference TRBV11-2 and TRBJ1-5, is EAGVAQSPRYKIIEKRQSVAFWCNPISGHATLYWYQQILGQGPKLLIQFQNNGVVDDSQLPKDRFSAERLKGVDSTLKIQPAKLEDSAVYLCASSPDVGPQHFGDGTRLSIL.

In regard to this clone: A read error may produce the germline difference seen at one junction end. The chain carries TRBV28 and TRBJ2-7; tentatively, D is TRBD1 (6 bases). Germline assignment: CDR1 MDHEN and CDR2 SYDVKM. The CDR3 consists of 12 residues. CDR3 sequence reads: CASSYPGALSHF. The CDR3 nucleotides are TGTGCCAGCAGTTACCCAGGGGCACTTTCGCACTTC.

The CDR3 region has the DNA TGTGCCAGCAGCTATAGGACTAGGGGCTCCTACAATGAGCAGTTCTTC. It yields the protein CASSYRTRGSYNEQFF. The J gene is TRBJ2-1, the V gene TRBV7-6; TRBD2 aligns across 7 bases. The CDR3 is 16 amino acids. The V and J ends lost 4 bases and 0 bases, in that order; junction bases with no gene match: 6. Germline assignment: CDR1 SGHVS and CDR2 FNYEAQ.

The CDR3 DNA reads TGTGCCAGCAGTTTATGGGCAGGCCAGTACGAGCAGTACTTC. Protein: CASSLWAGQYEQYF. The chain couples TRBV28 to TRBJ2-7; unclear D gene. The CDR3 has 14 amino acids. CDR1 is MDHEN and CDR2 is SYDVKM in the germline V gene. The ends were cut back, 0 bases at V and 4 bases at J, with 10 bases in the middle.

The chain joins TRBV2 to TRBJ2-1, with D hard to call. Germline CDR1 SNHLY, CDR2 FYNNEI. The CDR3 is 15 residues long. The V end was cut by 7 bases, the J end by 0 bases, with 13 bases between. This CDR3 reads CASTKLKSSYNEQFF. DNA of the CDR3: TGTGCCAGCACTAAATTGAAGAGCTCCTACAATGAGCAGTTCTTC.

The chain uses TRBV2 and TRBJ2-7; tentative D call: TRBD1 (9 bases). The ends were cut back, 7 bases at V and 1 base at J, with 23 bases in the middle. The CDR3 loop spans 17 amino acids. Per the germline V gene, CDR1 is SNHLY and CDR2 is FYNNEI. CDR3 DNA: TGTGCCAGCAACCTCAAGCGGGGGACAGGGCGGTCCTACGAGCAGTACTTC. This translates into CASNLKRGTGRSYEQYF.

The chain recombines TRBV11-2 with TRBJ2-7; 7 bases map to TRBD1. The CDR3 loop spans 14 amino acids. V was pared by 3 bases and J by 3 bases, with 5 bases of the junction left unmatched. Germline assignment: CDR1 SGHAT and CDR2 FQNNGV. In nucleotides, the CDR3 is TGTGCCAGCAGCTTGACAGGGTTGGGCTACGAGCAGTACTTC. Amino acid sequence: CASSLTGLGYEQYF. The full variable domain, in which reference TRBV11-2 and TRBJ2-7 provide the parts outside the CDR3, is EAGVAQSPRYKIIEKRQSVAFWCNPISGHATLYWYQQILGQGPKLLIQFQNNGVVDDSQLPKDRFSAERLKGVDSTLKIQPAKLEDSAVYLCASSLTGLGYEQYFGPGTRLTVT.

CDR3 sequence: CASSESLGRVDGYTF. CDR3 in DNA: TGCGCCAGCAGTGAGTCTCTCGGCAGGGTGGATGGCTACACCTTC. This chain connects TRBV10-1 to TRBJ1-2; maybe TRBD1 (5 bases). CDR1 and CDR2 from the germline V gene are WNHNN and SYGVQD (reference sequence). The ends were cut back, 0 bases at V and 6 bases at J, with 14 bases in the middle. The CDR3 runs to 15 residues.

V usage is TRBV29-1 and J usage is TRBJ2-2, with D perhaps matching TRBD1 or TRBD2 (5 bases each). The germline CDR1 and CDR2 sequences are SQVTM and ANQGSEA. V lost 7 bases to trimming and J lost 7 bases, with 7 bases between them. The CDR3 contains 10 residues. CDR3 DNA sequence: TGCAGCGGGGGGAGCGGGGAGCTGTTTTTT. Protein sequence: CSGGSGELFF.